These 21 T cell receptor beta chains came from one sample sequenced in a study of T cells after yellow fever vaccination (dated by TCRdb to between 2018 and 2020). The sample's treatment or condition label, in plain terms: live attenuated yellow fever vaccine strain. Libraries were made using 5' RACE. Sequencing instrument: Illumina HiSeq 2500. TCRdb handled the public reads itself, with Q25 trimming in fastp and clone calling in MiXCR, and kept productive beta chains. Each entry merges the rows of one CDR3 protein and shows their most common DNA and genes. This sample lists just under 600,000 distinct CDR3 sequences; around an eighth were detected once. The ten largest account for about an eighth of the sample. Sequencing was performed on PBMCs, taken on the day of the yellow fever booster vaccination. Source of these receptors: a man aged 25-45 years who received the YFV17D yellow fever vaccine.

This clonotype was found a few times. This chain joins TRBV6-5 and TRBJ2-3; 14 bases agree with TRBD2. The CDR3 extends over 17 amino acids. Germline trimming cut 4 bases from V and 4 bases from J; bases unmatched to any gene: 7. Germline values: CDR1 MNHEY, CDR2 SVGAGI. The CDR3 loop reads CASSSRLAGGPSDTQYF. The CDR3 nucleotides are TGTGCCAGCAGTTCAAGACTAGCGGGAGGGCCCTCAGATACGCAGTATTTT.

This clonotype appeared many times. The rearrangement links TRBV5-1 to TRBJ2-1; D is tentatively TRBD1 or TRBD2 (5 bases each). The CDR3 spans 13 residues. V dropped 3 bases and J dropped 6 bases, with 10 bases sitting between them. The V gene's germline CDR1 is SGHRS and CDR2 YFSETQ. The CDR3 here is CASSSGPGNEQFF. The CDR3 coding sequence is TGCGCCAGCAGCTCGGGGCCGGGCAATGAGCAGTTCTTC.

This clonotype has a handful of counts. The chain uses TRBV24-1 and TRBJ1-5; no clear D. Per the germline V gene, CDR1 is KGHDR and CDR2 is SFDVKD. The CDR3 spans 14 residues. The V gene lost 0 bases and the J gene lost 7 bases, with 9 bases spanning the gap. DNA for the CDR3: TGTGCCACCAGTGATTTGCGTAGCCTCCAGCCCCAGCATTTT. Protein sequence: CATSDLRSLQPQHF.

CDR3 region: CASSLAASGKEDTQYF. DNA of the CDR3: TGTGCCAGCAGCTTAGCTGCTAGCGGGAAGGAAGATACGCAGTATTTT. The rearrangement uses TRBV7-8 and TRBJ2-3; 9 bases agree with TRBD2. The ends lost 0 bases at V and 5 bases at J; junction bases unmatched: 6. CDR1 is SGHVS and CDR2 is FQNEAQ in the germline V gene. The CDR3 has 16 residues.

This clonotype was counted a few times. In DNA form, the CDR3 reads TGTGCCAGTAGTATCGTCCGCGGGGATCAGCCCCAGCATTTT. Translation gives CASSIVRGDQPQHF. The chain is built from TRBV19 and TRBJ1-5, with D unresolved. The germline V gene has CDR1 LNHDA and CDR2 SQIVND (reference sequence). This CDR3 contains 14 residues. Trimming pared 3 bases from V and 5 bases from J, leaving 11 bases between.

The chain has TRBV11-2 and TRBJ2-2, with D unclear. CDR1 is SGHAT, CDR2 FQNNGV, per germline. The V end lost 6 bases, the J end lost 8 bases, and 19 bases lay between the germline ends. The CDR3 length is 15 residues. The CDR3 bases are TGTGCCAGCAGTAACCGGGCCAATCGAGAAGGGGAGCTGTTTTTT. Amino acid sequence: CASSNRANREGELFF.

The chain carries TRBV28 and TRBJ2-5, with TRBD2 matching 8 bases. V lost 6 bases, J lost 0 bases, and 6 bases stayed unmatched. The germline V gene encodes CDR1 MDHEN and CDR2 SYDVKM. The CDR3 contains 15 residues. The CDR3 DNA reads as TGTGCCAGCAGACCGGGGGGGACGCACCAAGAGACCCAGTACTTC. The encoded protein is CASRPGGTHQETQYF.

This chain connects TRBV6-1 to TRBJ2-7; TRBD2 aligns across 7 bases. The CDR3 is made up of 14 amino acids. Germline V gene data show CDR1 as MNHNS and CDR2 as SASEGT. V trimming: 5 bases; J trimming: 4 bases; junction bases outside the gene matches: 8. CDR3 coding DNA: TGTGCCAGCAGTCCGCGGGAGCCCCTTTACGAGCAGTACTTC. It yields the protein CASSPREPLYEQYF.

This clonotype occurred once. This chain links TRBV15 with TRBJ2-7; D unclear. The V gene lost 0 bases and the J gene lost 3 bases, with 9 bases spanning the gap. Germline V gene sequence: CDR1 LNHNV, CDR2 YYDKDF (reference sequence). The CDR3 runs to 14 residues. The CDR3 nucleotides are TGTGCCACCAGCAGAGATCTGGGTGACTACGAGCAGTACTTC. Translated: CATSRDLGDYEQYF.

This clonotype was counted only a few times. This chain connects TRBV6-1 to TRBJ2-3; 7 nucleotides match TRBD2. Germline V lookup: CDR1 MNHNS, CDR2 SASEGT. V shed 2 bases and J 0 bases; nucleotides not matched to a gene: 11. The CDR3 contains 18 residues. The CDR3: CASSEWAGAGSSTDTQYF. CDR3 in DNA: TGTGCCAGCAGTGAATGGGCGGGAGCGGGTTCGAGCACAGATACGCAGTATTTT.

This clonotype was seen a handful of times. V and J are TRBV9 and TRBJ1-2; 8 nucleotides agree with TRBD1. The CDR3 runs to 15 residues. J gave up 1 base and V 3 bases, and 5 bases lay outside the gene matches. Germline V gives CDR1 SGDLS, CDR2 YYNGEE. CDR3 protein: CASSAQTGVNYGYTF. DNA of the CDR3: TGTGCCAGCAGCGCCCAGACAGGGGTTAACTATGGCTACACCTTC.

At least ten counts were recorded for this clonotype. The rearrangement links TRBV6-1 to TRBJ1-3; 8 bases match TRBD1. The trim removed 7 bases at V and 2 bases at J, leaving 4 bases unmatched. Looked up from germline, CDR1 is MNHNS and CDR2 is SASEGT. The CDR3 totals 14 residues. The CDR3 DNA reads as TGTGCCAGCACCGCGGACAGGGCTGGAAACACCATATATTTT. It encodes CASTADRAGNTIYF.

A few counts support this clonotype. The chain employs TRBV5-1 and TRBJ1-6; D gene ambiguous. Trimming removed 0 bases from V and 3 bases from J, with 4 bases in between. The CDR3 runs 14 residues. Germline CDR1 is SGHRS and CDR2 is YFSETQ. CDR3 sequence (DNA): TGCGCCAGCAGCTTGGAGAACTATAATTCACCCCTCCACTTT. Amino acids: CASSLENYNSPLHF.

Notes on this clonotype: A read error is possible here, since a much larger clone lies one base away. The chain joins TRBV7-2 to TRBJ2-3; D possibly matches TRBD1 or TRBD2 (5 bases each). CDR1 is SGHTA, CDR2 FQGNSA, per germline. This CDR3 has 17 amino acids. Trimming shortened V by 5 bases and J by 0 bases, and 18 bases separated the two germline ends. CDR3 sequence reads: CASSAEGTGRSTDTQYF. CDR3 bases: TGTGCCAGCAGCGCAGAGGGGACGGGAAGGAGCACAGATACGCAGTATTTT. The full variable domain, in which reference TRBV7-2 and TRBJ2-3 provide the parts outside the CDR3, is GAGVSQSPSNKVTEKGKDVELRCDPISGHTALYWYRQSLGQGLEFLIYFQGNSAPDKSGLPSDRFSAERTGGSVSTLTIQRTQQEDSAVYLCASSAEGTGRSTDTQYFGPGTRLTVL.

V and J are TRBV12-3 or TRBV12-4 and TRBJ2-7; 9 positions agree with TRBD1. The CDR3 covers 15 residues. After removal of 3 bases from V and 6 bases from J, the junction contained 9 bases not matched to a gene. DNA for the CDR3: TGTGCCAGCAGTTTTGGGACAGGGAACGCCCTCGAGCAGTACTTC. It specifies CASSFGTGNALEQYF.

This clonotype was seen a handful of times. The rearrangement links TRBV20-1 to TRBJ2-5; the D is unclear. Trimming cost V 6 bases and J 5 bases, with 10 bases left between them. The CDR3 contains 11 residues. Germline V gene lookup returns CDR1 DFQATT and CDR2 SNEGSKA (reference sequence). CDR3 residues: CSAPLRETQYF. CDR3 nucleotides: TGCAGTGCCCCTCTACGGGAGACCCAGTACTTC.

The CDR3 here is CASSPQGAGTEAFF. The CDR3 DNA follows: TGTGCCAGCAGCCCACAGGGGGCGGGCACTGAAGCTTTCTTT. The J gene is TRBJ1-1, the V gene TRBV6-2 or TRBV6-3; 9 bases fit TRBD1. The germline V gene encodes CDR1 MNHEY and CDR2 SVGEGT. The V and J ends lost 6 bases and 4 bases, in that order; junction bases with no gene match: 6. This CDR3 contains 14 residues.

This clonotype was picked up many times. The chain uses TRBV15 and TRBJ1-6; D is uncertain. Trimming pared 0 bases from V and 10 bases from J, leaving 19 bases between. Germline-derived CDR1 and CDR2 are LNHNV and YYDKDF (reference sequence). The CDR3 covers 17 residues. The CDR3 DNA reads as TGTGCCACCAGCAGAGATTCTCGAGGGTTGGCCTTCTCACCCCTCCACTTT. It codes for CATSRDSRGLAFSPLHF.

This chain joins TRBV12-5 and TRBJ2-3, with TRBD2 matching 7 bases. The germline V gene has CDR1 LGHNT and CDR2 FRNRAP. V dropped 2 bases and J dropped 0; count of bases not matched to a gene: 8. The CDR3 is 17 residues long. The CDR3 DNA reads as TGTGCTAGTGGTTTGAAAAGCGGGGATCCTAGCACAGATACGCAGTATTTT. As protein: CASGLKSGDPSTDTQYF.

This chain links TRBV2 with TRBJ2-3; the D is unclear. V lost 6 bases to trimming and J lost 7 bases, with 5 bases between them. Germline V gives CDR1 SNHLY, CDR2 FYNNEI. The CDR3 covers 10 residues. This CDR3 reads CASRSHTQYF. For the CDR3, the DNA is TGTGCCAGCAGATCCCATACGCAGTATTTT.

This clonotype was detected only a few times. The chain links TRBV24-1 to TRBJ2-1; TRBD1 agrees at 7 bases. The V segment lost 0 bases and the J segment 7 bases; nucleotides outside the gene matches: 5. In germline, CDR1 is KGHDR, CDR2 SFDVKD. This CDR3 is 15 amino acids long. The CDR3, as DNA: TGTGCCACCAGTGATTTGCAAGCAGGGGGAAATGAGCAGTTCTTC. As protein: CATSDLQAGGNEQFF.